The present TCR beta chain was sequenced within a study of blood T cell repertoires in COVID-19. Study background: Acute-phase and convalescent COVID-19 samples originated in the United States, Italy and Spain. Sources were T cells, B-cell-depleted T cells, or PBMCs; the material itself was cDNA or gDNA.

There are a few counts of this clone. Under the authors' procedure: Reference gene primer amplification gave estimated nucleated cell counts. Using immunoSEQ multiplex PCR, the repertoire was profiled, and TCRdb retains in-frame clones only, with some absent. The DNA gave D and trimming, while V, J and clone size come from that table. The repertoire holds over 85,000 clones, with roughly 85% as singletons. The length of the CDR3 is 18 residues. Germline CDR1 is GTSNPN and CDR2 is SVGIG (reference sequence). V shed 1 base and J shed 3 bases, with 24 bases lying between them. The sequence was obtained from an elderly man with acute or convalescent COVID-19. The gene calls are TRBV30 and TRBJ1-1; tentative D call: TRBD1 (6 bases). The sample comprised peripheral blood. In DNA, the CDR3 is TGTGCCTGGAGTGAGCTTCTGGGGGCGACAGCTCGGGACACTGAAGCTTTCTTT. Protein: CAWSELLGATARDTEAFF. The full variable domain, rest sourced from reference TRBV30 and TRBJ1-1, is SQTIHQWPATLVQPVGSPLSLECTVEGTSNPNLYWYRQAAGRGLQLLFYSVGIGQISSEVPQNLSASRPQDRQFILSSKKLLLSDSGFYLCAWSELLGATARDTEAFFGQGTRLTVV.